These T cell receptor beta chains were read from a single sample in a study of regulatory T cells in long-lasting Graves disease. TCRdb ran MiXCR on the multiplex PCR reads and lists one entry per CDR3 protein. This repertoire shows a few hundred thousand distinct CDR3 sequences, 20% to 25% found once; its top ten account for approximately 15%. The source was peripheral blood mononuclear cells (PBMCs), collected at new diagnosis, from a patient treated with antithyroid drugs. These receptors were collected from a female donor with Graves disease. Both conserved end residues are part of each CDR3. A D gene is named only where the DNA matches it firmly. Expanded clones are given a class, and other clones once, few, many or no size at all.

CDR3nt	CDR3aa	d_gene	v_gene	j_gene	abundance
TGTGCCAGCAGCCACCATCCCGGCGTCACTAGCGGTACCTACGAGCAGTACTTC	CASSHHPGVTSGTYEQYF	TRBD2	TRBV7-2	TRBJ2-7	many
TGTGCCAGCACCCAATTGTTTGCCGCGGAACATGGCTACACCTTC	CASTQLFAAEHGYTF	NA	TRBV5-4	TRBJ1-2	NA
TGCAGCGTTGTGGCTCTTGAGACCCAGTACTTC	CSVVALETQYF	NA	TRBV29-1	TRBJ2-5	NA
TGCGCCAGCAGTGAAGGCAGGGGTGATGGCTACACCTTC	CASSEGRGDGYTF	NA	TRBV10-1	TRBJ1-2	NA
TGTGCCAGCAGATCTACAGGGAGAGAGACCCAGTACTTC	CASRSTGRETQYF	NA	TRBV28	TRBJ2-5	many
TGTGCCAGCAGCCCTGTACCGGGAGAGGGCACCGGGGAGCTGTTTTTT	CASSPVPGEGTGELFF	NA	TRBV7-3	TRBJ2-2	many
TGCGCCAGCAGCTTGTTGGGACAGGAGCAAGAGACCCAGTACTTC	CASSLLGQEQETQYF	TRBD1	TRBV5-1	TRBJ2-5	many
TGTGCCAGCAGCTCGAGGACAGGGGGCGCGTCCGAGCAGTACTTC	CASSSRTGGASEQYF	TRBD1	TRBV12-3/TRBV12-4	TRBJ2-7	many
TGTGCCAGCAGCTTAACCGGGACAGGAGAATACTTC	CASSLTGTGEYF	TRBD1	TRBV11-2	TRBJ2-1	many
TGCGCCAGGACCAAACCAAAAGGGAAGGTGGTAGATGGCTACACCTTC	CARTKPKGKVVDGYTF	NA	TRBV10-1	TRBJ1-2	few
TGTGCCAGCAGCTCGTACAGGGAGTCGGATGGCTACACCTTC	CASSSYRESDGYTF	NA	TRBV7-2	TRBJ1-2	many
TGTGCCAGCAGCAGACAGGGACGAACTGAAGCTTTCTTT	CASSRQGRTEAFF	TRBD1	TRBV11-2	TRBJ1-1	many
TGTGCCGGATACGGCGGAATTTACAATGAGCAGTTCTTC	CAGYGGIYNEQFF	NA	TRBV7-9	TRBJ2-1	NA
TGTGCCAGCAGCCGGACTATACCCTACGAGCAGTACTTC	CASSRTIPYEQYF	NA	TRBV12-3/TRBV12-4	TRBJ2-7	many
TGCGCCAGCAGCCGACAGGGGGGGGAAGAGACCCAGTACTTC	CASSRQGGEETQYF	TRBD1	TRBV5-1	TRBJ2-5	many
TGCAGCGTTGTGGTTGCAGGGAGAACCGGGGAGCTGTTTTTT	CSVVVAGRTGELFF	NA	TRBV29-1	TRBJ2-2	few
TGTGCCAGCCGCCTCCTCACTGCAGGGGGGTTTGGAGATACGCAGTATTTT	CASRLLTAGGFGDTQYF	NA	TRBV7-2	TRBJ2-3	many
TGTGCCAGCAGCTTGGCTTTCGTGAACACAGATACGCAGTATTTT	CASSLAFVNTDTQYF	NA	TRBV11-2	TRBJ2-3	many
TGTGCCAGCAGCTTAGACCTAGTTCCCTACGGGCAGTACTTC	CASSLDLVPYGQYF	NA	TRBV7-9	TRBJ2-7	few
TGTGCCAGTGCAGGGGTTTCGGACGGGGAGCTGTTTTTT	CASAGVSDGELFF	NA	TRBV28	TRBJ2-2	many
TGCGCCAGCAGCCCGCAACGACTGCTACAGGGTGAGCAGTTCTTC	CASSPQRLLQGEQFF	NA	TRBV4-3	TRBJ2-1	many
TGTGCCAGCAGCCCCAAGGGACAGCTGACGCGTGGGGCCAACGTCCTGACTTTC	CASSPKGQLTRGANVLTF	TRBD1	TRBV7-9	TRBJ2-6	once